The 17 T cell receptor beta chains presented below share a single source sample, sequenced in a study of blood T cell repertoires in COVID-19. The table came from immunoSEQ multiplex PCR; TCRdb's copy has only in-frame clones and leaves some out. Counted here are 80,000 to 95,000 clones, over 75% occurring once; the ten biggest clones make up around 11%. The sequencing sample was made of peripheral blood. Receptors were obtained from a human donor in a cohort sampled during active COVID-19.

This rearrangement joins TRBV6-6 to TRBJ1-1, with D possibly matching TRBD1 (6 bases). Germline V gives CDR1 MNHNY, CDR2 SVGAGI (reference sequence). The CDR3 spans 11 residues. Trimming removed 4 bases at V and 11 bases at J, with 11 bases between. CDR3 sequence reads: CASSLQGDAFF. CDR3 coding DNA: TGTGCCAGCAGTTTACAGGGCGACGCTTTCTTT.

The chain carries TRBV2 and TRBJ1-3, with 9 bases matching TRBD1. This CDR3 comprises 14 residues. CDR1 is SNHLY and CDR2 is FYNNEI in the germline V gene. Trimming removed 5 bases from V and 3 bases from J; junction bases left unmatched: 2. The chain's CDR3 is CASSLGQGGNTIYF. CDR3 in DNA: TGTGCCAGCAGTTTGGGACAGGGTGGAAACACCATATATTTT.

A single count supports this clone. As DNA, the CDR3 is TGTGCCAGCAGTGGAACTAGCGGGGGGTACAATGAGCAGTTCTTC. Residues: CASSGTSGGYNEQFF. The rearrangement joins TRBV5-4 to TRBJ2-1, with TRBD2 matching over 12 bases. Losses at the gene ends were 5 bases for V and 4 bases for J; bases not matched to a gene: 4. Germline lookup yields CDR1 SGHNT and CDR2 YYREEE (reference sequence). This CDR3 comprises 15 residues.

The chain carries TRBV7-2 and TRBJ2-7, with 11 bases fitting TRBD2. CDR3 size: 15 residues. Trimming at V came to 5 bases and at J to 7 bases, leaving 10 bases not matched to a gene. The germline CDR1 and CDR2 sequences are SGHTA and FQGNSA. CDR3 amino acids: CASSVTSGTSGEQYF. CDR3 in DNA: TGTGCCAGCAGCGTGACTAGCGGGACCTCCGGGGAGCAGTACTTC. The full variable domain, rest sourced from reference TRBV7-2 and TRBJ2-7, is GAGVSQSPSNKVTEKGKDVELRCDPISGHTALYWYRQSLGQGLEFLIYFQGNSAPDKSGLPSDRFSAERTGGSVSTLTIQRTQQEDSAVYLCASSVTSGTSGEQYFGPGTRLTVT.

This clone is deemed hyperexpanded. This chain joins TRBV4-3 and TRBJ2-2; TRBD2 matches at 7 bases. The ends lost 0 bases at V and 6 bases at J; junction bases unmatched: 10. This CDR3 has 17 amino acids. Germline assignment: CDR1 LGHNA and CDR2 YSLEER. The CDR3 DNA follows: TGCGCCAGCAGCCAAGACCCGGGACTACCCCTCTCCGGGGAGCTGTTTTTT. This gives the protein CASSQDPGLPLSGELFF.

The V and J genes are TRBV6-5 and TRBJ1-4, with TRBD1 matching 9 bases. The CDR3 runs 14 residues. The germline V gene has CDR1 MNHEY and CDR2 SVGAGI. V trimming: 6 bases; J trimming: 5 bases; junction bases outside the gene matches: 4. This CDR3 is CASSGQGLNEKLFF. The DNA of the CDR3 is TGTGCCAGCAGCGGACAGGGGCTAAATGAAAAACTGTTTTTT.

The gene calls are TRBV4-3 and TRBJ1-3; no clear D. Trimming took 0 bases from V and 5 from J, leaving 8 bases between them. Per the germline V gene, CDR1 is LGHNA and CDR2 is YSLEER. This CDR3 is built from 14 residues. The CDR3: CASSQDEARNTIYF. CDR3 sequence (DNA): TGCGCCAGCAGCCAAGATGAGGCGAGAAACACCATATATTTT.

This clone showed up just a few times. V gene TRBV18 combines with J gene TRBJ2-3, with 8 positions matching TRBD2. The CDR3 is made up of 16 amino acids. The germline V gene encodes CDR1 KGHSH and CDR2 LQKENI. V shed 2 bases and J 3 bases; nucleotides not matched to a gene: 7. In DNA form, the CDR3 reads TGTGCCAGCTCACCAATGACGGGGGGGGCGACAGATACGCAGTATTTT. Residues: CASSPMTGGATDTQYF. Drawing the rest from reference TRBV18 and TRBJ2-3, the complete variable domain is NAGVMQNPRHLVRRRGQEARLRCSPMKGHSHVYWYRQLPEEGLKFMVYLQKENIIDESGMPKERFSAEFPKEGPSILRIQQVVRGDSAAYFCASSPMTGGATDTQYFGPGTRLTVL.

This rearrangement joins TRBV11-2 to TRBJ2-7, with D possibly TRBD2 on 5 matching bases. V lost 4 bases and J lost 7, with 20 bases in between. Germline CDR1 reads SGHAT; CDR2 reads FQNNGV. CDR3 length equals 15 residues. The CDR3 nucleotides read TGTGCCAGCAGCTCAGACATCACAGCTACTAGGGAGCAGTACTTC. Its translation is CASSSDITATREQYF.

This sequence joins TRBV19 and TRBJ2-3; D not certain. Trimming shortened V by 3 bases and J by 6 bases, and 10 bases separated the two germline ends. Germline CDR1 is LNHDA and CDR2 is SQIVND (reference sequence). The CDR3 runs to 13 residues. The CDR3: CASSIRAKDTQYF. The CDR3, as DNA: TGTGCCAGTAGTATTCGAGCGAAGGATACGCAGTATTTT.

V and J are TRBV7-3 and TRBJ2-2; 7 nucleotides align to TRBD2. CDR1 is SGHTA and CDR2 is FQGTGA in the germline V gene. V was clipped by 5 bases and J by 0 bases; unmatched bases: 6. The CDR3 is made up of 16 amino acids. The CDR3 sequence: CASSPLAVTNTGELFF. CDR3 bases: TGTGCCAGCAGCCCTCTAGCGGTGACGAACACCGGGGAGCTGTTTTTT.

The gene calls are TRBV15 and TRBJ2-7; 7 bases are shared with TRBD2. CDR1 and CDR2 (germline): LNHNV, YYDKDF (reference sequence). Trimming took 3 bases from V and 0 from J; bases not matched to a gene: 2. This CDR3 is 14 amino acids long. This CDR3 is CATSSGGTSYEQYF. The CDR3, as DNA: TGTGCCACCAGCAGCGGGGGGACCTCCTACGAGCAGTACTTC.

CDR3 sequence reads: CAWGLALDTQYF. In DNA form, the CDR3 reads TGTGCCTGGGGACTAGCGTTAGATACGCAGTATTTT. J is TRBJ2-3 and V is TRBV30, with 9 bases aligning to TRBD2. V dropped 5 bases and J dropped 5; count of bases not matched to a gene: 2. This CDR3 region has 12 residues. Germline V CDR1 and CDR2: GTSNPN, SVGIG (reference sequence).

A word on this clone: The sample carries other DNA sequences with the same CDR3. The chain joins TRBV28 to TRBJ1-6, with D unclear. CDR1 is MDHEN and CDR2 is SYDVKM in the germline V gene. The CDR3 spans 13 residues. Trimming took 3 bases from V and 6 from J, leaving 6 bases between them. CDR3: CASSFYGNSPLHF. DNA of the CDR3: TGTGCCAGCAGTTTCTACGGTAATTCACCCCTCCACTTT.

This chain uses TRBV7-3 with TRBJ2-3; 8 positions agree with TRBD2. This CDR3 comprises 14 residues. The germline V gene encodes CDR1 SGHTA and CDR2 FQGTGA. Trimming removed 5 bases from V and 1 base from J; junction bases left unmatched: 2. The CDR3 nucleotides read TGTGCCAGCAGCCTTAGCGGGGGCACAGATACGCAGTATTTT. Translation: CASSLSGGTDTQYF.

This chain uses TRBV7-9 with TRBJ1-5; possible D gene TRBD1, 6 bases. The V and J ends lost 0 bases and 3 bases respectively, with 15 bases between them. This CDR3 is built from 17 residues. From germline, CDR1 is SEHNR and CDR2 FQNEAQ (reference sequence). The CDR3 loop is CASSLAMAGAFNQPQHF. For the CDR3, the DNA is TGTGCCAGCAGCTTAGCAATGGCGGGGGCCTTCAATCAGCCCCAGCATTTT.

This rearrangement joins TRBV19 to TRBJ1-6, with 10 positions matching TRBD1. Germline V gives CDR1 LNHDA, CDR2 SQIVND (reference sequence). Trimming at V came to 4 bases and at J to 9 bases, leaving 6 bases not matched to a gene. This CDR3 has 15 residues. The CDR3 region is CASSSFGDRGSPLHF. The DNA of the CDR3 is TGTGCCAGTAGTAGCTTCGGGGACAGGGGTTCACCCCTCCACTTT.